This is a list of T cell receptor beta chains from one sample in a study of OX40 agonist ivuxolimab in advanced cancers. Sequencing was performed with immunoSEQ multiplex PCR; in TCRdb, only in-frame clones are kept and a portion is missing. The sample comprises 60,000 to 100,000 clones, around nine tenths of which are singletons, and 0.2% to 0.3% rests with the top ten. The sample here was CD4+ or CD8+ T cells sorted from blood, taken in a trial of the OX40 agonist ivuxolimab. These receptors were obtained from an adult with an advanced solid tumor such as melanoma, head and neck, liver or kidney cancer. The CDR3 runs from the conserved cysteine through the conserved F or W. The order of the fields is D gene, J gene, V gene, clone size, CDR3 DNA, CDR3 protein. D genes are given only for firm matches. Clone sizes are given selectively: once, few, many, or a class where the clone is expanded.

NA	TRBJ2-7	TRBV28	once	TGTGCCAGCAGTTTATCGGCAGGACCCTCCTACGAGCAGTACTTC	CASSLSAGPSYEQYF
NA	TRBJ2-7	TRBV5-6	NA	TGTGCCAGCACCGGCCGAGGGACCTCCTACGAGCAGTACTTC	CASTGRGTSYEQYF
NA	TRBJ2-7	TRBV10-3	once	TGTGCCATCAGTGAGTCTGGGAGGGGGACCGACCGCTACGAGCAGTACTTC	CAISESGRGTDRYEQYF
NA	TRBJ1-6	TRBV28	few	TGTGCCAGCAGGGGACCGTCACCCCTCCACTTT	CASRGPSPLHF
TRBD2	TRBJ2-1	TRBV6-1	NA	TGTGCCAGCAGTGAAGCCAAGGCAGGGAGGGATGGTGAGCAGTTCTTC	CASSEAKAGRDGEQFF
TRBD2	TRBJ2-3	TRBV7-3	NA	TGTGCCAGCAGCTTATATGCGGGAGCAGATACGCAGTATTTT	CASSLYAGADTQYF
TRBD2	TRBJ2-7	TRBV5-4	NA	TGTGCCAGCAGTTCGCTAGCGGGAGGCCGCTCCTACGAGCAGTACTTC	CASSSLAGGRSYEQYF
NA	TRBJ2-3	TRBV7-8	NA	TGTGCCAGCAGGGGGGGTTCAGATACGCAGTATTTT	CASRGGSDTQYF
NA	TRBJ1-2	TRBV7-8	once	TGTGCCAGCAGTCCGATTAACTATGGCTACACCTTC	CASSPINYGYTF
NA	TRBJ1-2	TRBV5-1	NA	TGCGCCAGCAGCACCCAGGAGTATTATGGCTACACCTTC	CASSTQEYYGYTF
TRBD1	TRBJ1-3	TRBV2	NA	TGTGCCAGCAGTGGGACAGGGCCTGGAAACACCATATATTTT	CASSGTGPGNTIYF
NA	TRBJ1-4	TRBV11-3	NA	TGTGCCAGCAGCTTAGCTGGAACTGGAAATAATGAAAAACTGTTTTTT	CASSLAGTGNNEKLFF
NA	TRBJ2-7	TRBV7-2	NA	TGTGCCAGCAGTTTTAAGGTAGCGGACGAGCAGTACTTC	CASSFKVADEQYF
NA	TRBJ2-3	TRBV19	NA	TGTGCCAGTAAAAACCGCCCTCGGGCCCCAGATACGCAGTATTTT	CASKNRPRAPDTQYF
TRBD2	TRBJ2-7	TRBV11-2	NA	TGTGCCAGCAGCTTAGTCTCTAGCGGGAGCTACGAGCAGTACTTC	CASSLVSSGSYEQYF
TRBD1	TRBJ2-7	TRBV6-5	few	TGTGCCAGCAGTTACTCACGGACAGGGGACAGTGGGCAGTACTTC	CASSYSRTGDSGQYF
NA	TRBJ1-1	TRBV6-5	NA	TGTGCCAGCAGTTACTCGTCGGGGGCCGAGAACACTGAAGCTTTCTTT	CASSYSSGAENTEAFF
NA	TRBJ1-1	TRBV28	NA	TGTGCCAGCAGACAGATTAACACTGAAGCTTTCTTT	CASRQINTEAFF
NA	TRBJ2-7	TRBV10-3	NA	TGTGCCATCAGTGAGTCGACCCCGGCAGTCGAGCAGTACTTC	CAISESTPAVEQYF
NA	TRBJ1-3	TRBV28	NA	TGTGCCAGCAGCGCCACGTCTGGAAACACCATATATTTT	CASSATSGNTIYF
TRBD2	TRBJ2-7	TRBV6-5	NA	TGTGCCAGCAGTTATGCCGGCGGGAGTCCCTACGAGCAGTACTTC	CASSYAGGSPYEQYF
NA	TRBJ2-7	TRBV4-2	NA	TGTGCCAGCAGCCTCAACTTGCAGGCCGACGCCTACGAGCAGTACTTC	CASSLNLQADAYEQYF
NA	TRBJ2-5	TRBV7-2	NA	TGTGCCAGCAGCTTAGCCCCCGGGGCGGAGACCCAGTACTTC	CASSLAPGAETQYF